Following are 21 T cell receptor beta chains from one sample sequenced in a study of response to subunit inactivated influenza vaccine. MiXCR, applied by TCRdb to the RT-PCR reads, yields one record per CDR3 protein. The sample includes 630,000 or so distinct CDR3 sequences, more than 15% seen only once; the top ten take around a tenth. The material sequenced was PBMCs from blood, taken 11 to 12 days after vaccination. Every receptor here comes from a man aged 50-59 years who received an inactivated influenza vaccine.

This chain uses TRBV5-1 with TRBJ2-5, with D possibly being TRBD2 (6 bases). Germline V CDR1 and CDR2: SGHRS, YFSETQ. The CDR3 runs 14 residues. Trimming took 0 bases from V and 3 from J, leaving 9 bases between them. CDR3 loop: CASSLGASEETQYF. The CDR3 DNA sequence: TGCGCCAGCAGCTTGGGCGCTAGCGAAGAGACCCAGTACTTC. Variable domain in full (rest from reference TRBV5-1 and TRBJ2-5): KAGVTQTPRYLIKTRGQQVTLSCSPISGHRSVSWYQQTPGQGLQFLFEYFSETQRNKGNFPGRFSGRQFSNSRSEMNVSTLELGDSALYLCASSLGASEETQYFGPGTRLLVL.

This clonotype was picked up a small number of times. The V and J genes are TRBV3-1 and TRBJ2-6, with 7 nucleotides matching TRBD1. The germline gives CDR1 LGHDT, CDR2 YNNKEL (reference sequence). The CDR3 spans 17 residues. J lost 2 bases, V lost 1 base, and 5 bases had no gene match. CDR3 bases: TGTGCCAGCAGCCAAGCGAGTCAGGGGGCTGGGGCCAACGTCCTGACTTTC. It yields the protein CASSQASQGAGANVLTF.

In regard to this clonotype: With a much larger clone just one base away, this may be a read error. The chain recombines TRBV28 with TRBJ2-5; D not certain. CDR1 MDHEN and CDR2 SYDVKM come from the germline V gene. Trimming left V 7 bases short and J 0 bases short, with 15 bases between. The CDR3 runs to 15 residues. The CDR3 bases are TGTGCCAGCATTTTTAGCAGTCCTTACCAAGAGACCCAGTACTTC. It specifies CASIFSSPYQETQYF.

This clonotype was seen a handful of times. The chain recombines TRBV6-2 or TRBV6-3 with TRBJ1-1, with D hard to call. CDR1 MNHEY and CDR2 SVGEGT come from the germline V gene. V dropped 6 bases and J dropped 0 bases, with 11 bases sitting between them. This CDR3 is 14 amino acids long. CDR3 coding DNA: TGTGCCAGCAGAAACGGACTCCTGAACACTGAAGCTTTCTTT. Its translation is CASRNGLLNTEAFF.

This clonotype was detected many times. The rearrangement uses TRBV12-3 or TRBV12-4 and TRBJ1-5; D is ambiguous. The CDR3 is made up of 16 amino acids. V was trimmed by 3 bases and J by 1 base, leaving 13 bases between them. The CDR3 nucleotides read TGTGCCAGCAGTTTTGGGTCCCCCCGCAGCAATCAGCCCCAGCATTTT. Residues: CASSFGSPRSNQPQHF.

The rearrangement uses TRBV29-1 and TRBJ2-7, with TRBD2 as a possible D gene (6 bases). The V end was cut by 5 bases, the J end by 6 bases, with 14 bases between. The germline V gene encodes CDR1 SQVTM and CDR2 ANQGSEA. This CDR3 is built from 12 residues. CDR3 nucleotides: TGCAGCGTTTTAGCGGACGGAGTCGAGCAGTACTTC. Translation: CSVLADGVEQYF.

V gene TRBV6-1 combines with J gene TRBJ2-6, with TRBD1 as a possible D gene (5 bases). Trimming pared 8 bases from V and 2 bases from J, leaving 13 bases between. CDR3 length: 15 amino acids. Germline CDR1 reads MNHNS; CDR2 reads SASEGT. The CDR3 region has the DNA TGTGCCAGCCGACCGCAGGGCACTGGGGCCAACGTCCTGACTTTC. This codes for CASRPQGTGANVLTF.

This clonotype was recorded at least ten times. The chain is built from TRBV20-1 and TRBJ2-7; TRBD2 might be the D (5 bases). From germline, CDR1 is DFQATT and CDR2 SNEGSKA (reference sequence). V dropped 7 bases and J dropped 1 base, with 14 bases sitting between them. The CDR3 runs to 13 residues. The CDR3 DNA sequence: TGCAGTGTCCGGTCGGGGAATTCCTACGAGCAGTACTTC. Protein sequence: CSVRSGNSYEQYF.

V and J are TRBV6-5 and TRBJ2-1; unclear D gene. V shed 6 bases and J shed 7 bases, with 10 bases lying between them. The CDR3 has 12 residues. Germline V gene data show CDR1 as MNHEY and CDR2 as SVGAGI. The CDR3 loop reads CASRDVMNEQFF. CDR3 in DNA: TGTGCCAGCAGGGACGTAATGAATGAGCAGTTCTTC.

The CDR3 protein is CASGTGYGYTF. DNA for the CDR3: TGTGCCAGCGGGACAGGGTACGGCTACACCTTC. The chain carries TRBV30 and TRBJ1-2; 9 bases are shared with TRBD1. Germline assignment: CDR1 GTSNPN and CDR2 SVGIG (reference sequence). V was pared by 8 bases and J by 8 bases, with 6 bases of the junction left unmatched. This CDR3 has 11 amino acids.

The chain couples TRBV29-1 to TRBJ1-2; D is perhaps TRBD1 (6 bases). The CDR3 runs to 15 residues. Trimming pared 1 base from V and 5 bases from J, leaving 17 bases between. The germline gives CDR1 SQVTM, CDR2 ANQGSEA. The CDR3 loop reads CSVEGGAAASYGYTF. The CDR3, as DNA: TGCAGCGTTGAAGGGGGGGCGGCAGCCTCTTATGGCTACACCTTC.

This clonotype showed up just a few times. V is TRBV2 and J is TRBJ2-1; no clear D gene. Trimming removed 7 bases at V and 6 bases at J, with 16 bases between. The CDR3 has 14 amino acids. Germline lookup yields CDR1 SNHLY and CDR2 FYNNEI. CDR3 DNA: TGTGCCAGCATCTTTTTAGGCAGGCTCAATGAGCAGTTCTTC. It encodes CASIFLGRLNEQFF.

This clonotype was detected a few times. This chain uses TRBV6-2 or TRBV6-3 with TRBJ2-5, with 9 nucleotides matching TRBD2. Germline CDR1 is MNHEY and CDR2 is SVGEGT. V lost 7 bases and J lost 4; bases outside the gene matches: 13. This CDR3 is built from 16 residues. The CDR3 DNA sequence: TGTGCCAGCAAGTTGGGCGGGGGGGCCTCTCTAGAGACCCAGTACTTC. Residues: CASKLGGGASLETQYF.

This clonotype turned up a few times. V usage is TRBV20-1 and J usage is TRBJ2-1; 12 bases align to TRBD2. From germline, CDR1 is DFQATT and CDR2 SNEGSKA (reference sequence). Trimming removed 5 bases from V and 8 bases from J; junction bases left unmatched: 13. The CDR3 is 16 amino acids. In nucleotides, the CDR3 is TGCAGTGCTGCGGGACTAGCGGGTGTGCCTACAGATGAGCAGTTCTTC. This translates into CSAAGLAGVPTDEQFF.

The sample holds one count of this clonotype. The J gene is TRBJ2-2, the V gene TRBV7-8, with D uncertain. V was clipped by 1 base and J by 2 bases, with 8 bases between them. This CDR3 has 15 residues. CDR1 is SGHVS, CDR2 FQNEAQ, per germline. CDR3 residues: CASSLVGINTGELFF. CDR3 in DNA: TGTGCCAGCAGCTTAGTCGGCATAAACACCGGGGAGCTGTTTTTT.

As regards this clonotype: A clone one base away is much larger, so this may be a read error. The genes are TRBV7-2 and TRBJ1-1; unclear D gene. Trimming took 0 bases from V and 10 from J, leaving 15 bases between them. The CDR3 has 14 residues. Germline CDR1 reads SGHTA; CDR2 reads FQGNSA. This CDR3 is CASSLAWGSSVAFF. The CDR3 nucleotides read TGTGCCAGCAGCTTAGCATGGGGATCGTCTGTAGCTTTCTTT. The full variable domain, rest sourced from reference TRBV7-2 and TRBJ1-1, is GAGVSQSPSNKVTEKGKDVELRCDPISGHTALYWYRQSLGQGLEFLIYFQGNSAPDKSGLPSDRFSAERTGGSVSTLTIQRTQQEDSAVYLCASSLAWGSSVAFFGQGTRLTVV.

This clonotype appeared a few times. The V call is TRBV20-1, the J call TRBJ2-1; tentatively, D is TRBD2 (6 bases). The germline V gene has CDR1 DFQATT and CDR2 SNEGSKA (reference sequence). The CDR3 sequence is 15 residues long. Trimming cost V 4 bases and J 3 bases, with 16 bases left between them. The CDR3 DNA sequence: TGCAGTGCTAAACTTCTAGCGTCTCACTACAATGAGCAGTTCTTC. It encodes CSAKLLASHYNEQFF.

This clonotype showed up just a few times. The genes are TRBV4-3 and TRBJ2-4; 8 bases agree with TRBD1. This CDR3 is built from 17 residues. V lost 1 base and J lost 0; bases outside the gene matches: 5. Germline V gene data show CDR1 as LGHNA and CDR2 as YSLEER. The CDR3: CASSQVRDRIAKNIQYF. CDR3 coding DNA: TGCGCCAGCAGCCAAGTAAGGGACAGGATAGCCAAAAACATTCAGTACTTC.

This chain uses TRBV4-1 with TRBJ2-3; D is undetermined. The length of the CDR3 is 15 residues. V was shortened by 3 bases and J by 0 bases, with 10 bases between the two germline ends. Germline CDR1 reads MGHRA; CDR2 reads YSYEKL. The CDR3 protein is CASSQQETSTDTQYF. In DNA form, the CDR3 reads TGCGCCAGCAGCCAGCAGGAAACTAGCACAGATACGCAGTATTTT.

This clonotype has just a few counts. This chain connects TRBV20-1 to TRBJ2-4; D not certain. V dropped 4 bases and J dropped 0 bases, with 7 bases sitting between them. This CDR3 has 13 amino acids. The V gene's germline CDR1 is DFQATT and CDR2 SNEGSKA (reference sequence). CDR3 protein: CSAMWAAKNIQYF. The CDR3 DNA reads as TGCAGTGCTATGTGGGCAGCCAAAAACATTCAGTACTTC.

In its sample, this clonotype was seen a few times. The CDR3 nucleotides read TGTGCCATCAGTGACGGGCGCAATCAGCCCCAGCATTTT. Protein product: CAISDGRNQPQHF. The chain links TRBV10-3 to TRBJ1-5; D unresolved. CDR3 length equals 13 residues. Germline CDR1 and CDR2: ENHRY and SYGVKD. Trimming cost V 3 bases and J 2 bases, with 5 bases left between them.